This T cell receptor beta chain was recorded in a study of Ad26.COV2.S vaccination and SARS-CoV-2 variants. Some clones are missing from TCRdb's copy, which holds only in-frame ones; the method was immunoSEQ multiplex PCR. The table lists 350,000 to 450,000 clones, 92% of them singletons. From germline, CDR1 is MNHNY and CDR2 SVGAGI (reference sequence). The V gene lost 4 bases and the J gene lost 0 bases, with 4 bases spanning the gap. The CDR3 is 13 amino acids. Noted treatment: around 19 received Ad26.COV2.S at low or high dose, single or two shots; 5 received placebo; per-sample allocation not given. The samples were gathered on day 63 after the first injection of vaccine or placebo. Spike of the Wuhan-strain SARS-CoV-2 was expressed by an Ad26 vector, which formed the vaccine.

V usage is TRBV6-6 and J usage is TRBJ1-5; D call uncertain. Specimen: peripheral blood, collected in a trial of Ad26.COV2.S vaccine versus placebo. The source is a person between 18 and 65 years old who received the Ad26.COV2.S COVID-19 vaccine or a placebo. The CDR3 DNA follows: TGTGCCAGCAGTTCCAATAGCAATCAGCCCCAGCATTTT. Its translation is CASSSNSNQPQHF.